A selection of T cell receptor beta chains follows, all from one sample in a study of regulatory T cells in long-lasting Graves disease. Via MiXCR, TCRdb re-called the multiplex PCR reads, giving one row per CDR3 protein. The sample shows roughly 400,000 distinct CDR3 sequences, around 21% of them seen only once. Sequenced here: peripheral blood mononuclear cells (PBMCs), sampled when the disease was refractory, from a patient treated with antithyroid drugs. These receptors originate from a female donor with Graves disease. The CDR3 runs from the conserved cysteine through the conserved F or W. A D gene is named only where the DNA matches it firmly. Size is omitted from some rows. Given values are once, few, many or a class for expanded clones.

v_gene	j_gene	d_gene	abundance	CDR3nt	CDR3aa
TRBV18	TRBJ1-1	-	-	TGTGCCAGCTCATACAGGGATATCACTGAAGCTTTCTTT	CASSYRDITEAFF
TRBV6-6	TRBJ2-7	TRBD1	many	TGTGCCAGCAGTTACTCGATTCTTACAGGGGGAGGCGAGCAGTACTTC	CASSYSILTGGGEQYF
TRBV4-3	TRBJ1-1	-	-	TGCGCCAGCAGCCAAGATACCGGGACTGCTATGAACACTGAAGCTTTCTTT	CASSQDTGTAMNTEAFF
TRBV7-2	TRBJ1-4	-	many	TGTGCCAGCAGCTTAGCCTTGGGGCCCTCGGAAAAACTGTTTTTT	CASSLALGPSEKLFF
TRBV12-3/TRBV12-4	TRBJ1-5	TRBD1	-	TGTGCCAGCAGTAACACTCCTTCAGGGGGCGCAGAGCAGCCCCAGCATTTT	CASSNTPSGGAEQPQHF
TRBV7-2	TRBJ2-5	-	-	TGTGCCAGCAGGGGAAGGAGGGAACTCGCCGAGGAGCACTTC	CASRGRRELAEEHF
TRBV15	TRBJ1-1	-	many	TGTGCCACCAGTATGGTAGGGCTAACTGAAGCTTTCTTT	CATSMVGLTEAFF
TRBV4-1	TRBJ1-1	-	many	TGCGCCAGCAGCCAAGGGACATTTCGGACTGAAGCTTTCTTT	CASSQGTFRTEAFF
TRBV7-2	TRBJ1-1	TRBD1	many	TGTGCCAGCAGCGCCGGGGACAGGGTTTGGTTTCCTGAAGCTTTCTTT	CASSAGDRVWFPEAFF
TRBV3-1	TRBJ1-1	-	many	TGTGCCAGCAGCCCGAACGGCGACACTGAAGCTTTCTTT	CASSPNGDTEAFF
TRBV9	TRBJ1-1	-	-	TGTGCCAGCAGCGTAAAAGGGGTCGACACTGAAGCTTTCTTT	CASSVKGVDTEAFF
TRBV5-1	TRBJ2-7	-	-	TGCGCCAGCAGGGTCAGGACCGGGGAGAGCTCCTACGAGCAGTACTTC	CASRVRTGESSYEQYF
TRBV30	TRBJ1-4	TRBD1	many	TGTGCCTGGAGCTTTGGGACAGGGAATGAAAAACTGTTTTTT	CAWSFGTGNEKLFF
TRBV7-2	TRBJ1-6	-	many	TGTTCCAGCAGCTTGCGGGGGCAAGCTTCACCCCTCCACTTT	CSSSLRGQASPLHF
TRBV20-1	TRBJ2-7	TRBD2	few	TGCAGTGCTAGAGTAGCGGGAGGGCTTCTCTACGAGCAGTACTTC	CSARVAGGLLYEQYF
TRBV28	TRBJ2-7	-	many	TGTGCCAGCAGTGACATCCAGGGGTACGAGCAGTACTTC	CASSDIQGYEQYF
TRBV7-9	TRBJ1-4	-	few	TGTGCCAGCAGCCACGACTCGATTGCAACTAATGAAAAACTGTTTTTT	CASSHDSIATNEKLFF
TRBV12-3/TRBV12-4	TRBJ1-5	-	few	TGTGCCAGCCAATTGGGGGGGCTTTCTAGCAATCAGCCCCAGCATTTT	CASQLGGLSSNQPQHF
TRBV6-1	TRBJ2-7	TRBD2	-	TGTGCCAGCCTCCGAGCGGGAGGCTCCTACGAGCAGTACTTC	CASLRAGGSYEQYF
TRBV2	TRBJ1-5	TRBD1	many	TGTGCCAGCAACCAAGGACAGGGGGCGACAAAATATCAGCCCCAGCATTTT	CASNQGQGATKYQPQHF
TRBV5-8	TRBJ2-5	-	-	TGTGCCAGCAGCTACCCTCTGACAGGCGAAGAGACCCAGTACTTC	CASSYPLTGEETQYF
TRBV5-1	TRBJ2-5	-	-	TGCGCCAGCAGCGCCATTACAGGGAATCAAGAGACCCAGTACTTC	CASSAITGNQETQYF
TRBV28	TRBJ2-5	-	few	TGTGCCAGCAGTTTAGATATGACACCAGTCCAAGAGACCCAGTACTTC	CASSLDMTPVQETQYF
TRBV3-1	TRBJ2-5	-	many	TGTGCCAGCAGCCCCGGCGCAAAAGAGACCCAGTACTTC	CASSPGAKETQYF
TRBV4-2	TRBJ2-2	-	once	TGTGCCAGCAGCCAAGATACGGGGTTAAACACCGGGGAGCTGTTTTTT	CASSQDTGLNTGELFF
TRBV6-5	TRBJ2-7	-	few	TGTGCCAGCAGTTACTCGTTCGGGTCCTACGAGCAGTACTTC	CASSYSFGSYEQYF
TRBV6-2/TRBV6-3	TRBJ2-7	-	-	TGTGCCAGCAGTTACTCGGCTCAAAAACTCTACGAGCAGTACTTC	CASSYSAQKLYEQYF
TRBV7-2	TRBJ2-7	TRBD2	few	TGTGCCAGCACCCAACTAGCGGGACTTTCCTACGAGCAGTACTTC	CASTQLAGLSYEQYF
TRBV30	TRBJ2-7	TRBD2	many	TGTGCCTGGAATCTAGCGGGAACCTACGAGCAGTACTTC	CAWNLAGTYEQYF
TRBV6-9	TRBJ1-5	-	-	TGTGCCAGCAGTTTCTCGCAGGGGTCGGGTCAGCCCCAGCATTTT	CASSFSQGSGQPQHF
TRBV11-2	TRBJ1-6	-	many	TGTGCCACCGCCGGAACCGCAACGGTTGGATCACCCCTCCACTTT	CATAGTATVGSPLHF
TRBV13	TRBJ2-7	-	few	TGTGCCAGCAGCTTAGGCCGTGGGAATCCACCCTACGAGCAGTACTTC	CASSLGRGNPPYEQYF
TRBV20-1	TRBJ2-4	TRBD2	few	TGCAGTGCAGCAAGTCTCCGGGAGGGATCGGCCAAAAACATTCAGTACTTC	CSAASLREGSAKNIQYF
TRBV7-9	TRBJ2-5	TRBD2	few	TGTGCCAGCAGCTCGAGCTGGACTAGCGAGTACCAAGAGACCCAGTACTTC	CASSSSWTSEYQETQYF
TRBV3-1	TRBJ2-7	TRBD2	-	TGTGCCAGCAGCCAAGATGGGGGACTAGCGGGCCGTAACGAGCAGTACTTC	CASSQDGGLAGRNEQYF
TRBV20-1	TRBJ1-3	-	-	TGCAGTGCTAGAGATGGGGGGAGCTCTGGAAACACCATATATTTT	CSARDGGSSGNTIYF
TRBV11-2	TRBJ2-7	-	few	TGTGCCAGCAGCGCCCAACCAAACTCCTACGAGCAGTACTTC	CASSAQPNSYEQYF
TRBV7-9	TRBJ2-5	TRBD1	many	TGTGCCAGCAGCTTAGGGACAGGACAAGAGACCCAGTACTTC	CASSLGTGQETQYF
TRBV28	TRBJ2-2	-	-	TGTGCCAGCAGTTATGCCTGGGGCAGGACCGGGGAGCTGTTTTTT	CASSYAWGRTGELFF
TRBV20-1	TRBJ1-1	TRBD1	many	TGCAGTGCCCCCGGACAGGGACCTGAAGCTTTCTTT	CSAPGQGPEAFF
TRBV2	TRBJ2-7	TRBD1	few	TGTGCCAGCACCCTAGACAGGGGGGACCACGAGCAGTACTTC	CASTLDRGDHEQYF
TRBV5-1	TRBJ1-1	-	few	TGCGCCAGCAGCTTGGAGCCGGGTCCTCACACTGAAGCTTTCTTT	CASSLEPGPHTEAFF
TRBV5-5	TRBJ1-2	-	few	TGTGCCAGCAGCTTGACGACAGGCCATGGCTACACCTTC	CASSLTTGHGYTF
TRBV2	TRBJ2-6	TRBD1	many	TGTGCCACGACAGGGGATGGCTCTGGGGCCAACGTCCTGACTTTC	CATTGDGSGANVLTF
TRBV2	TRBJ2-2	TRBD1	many	TGTGCCAGCAGTGGAAGGACAGGGGGGACCTCTCGGGCCGGGGAGCTGTTTTTT	CASSGRTGGTSRAGELFF